One sample yielded the 10 T cell receptor beta chains listed below, sequenced in a study of blood T cell repertoires in COVID-19. Repertoires were generated with immunoSEQ multiplex PCR, while TCRdb's copy carries only in-frame clones and drops some. The table includes fewer than 350,000 clones, approximately 87% detected once. The sample taken for sequencing was peripheral blood. Receptors originate from a woman aged 45-59 years who had recovered from COVID-19.

The chain couples TRBV6-2 or TRBV6-3 to TRBJ2-3; D unclear. This CDR3 is built from 14 residues. Trimming shortened V by 1 base and J by 1 base, and 6 bases separated the two germline ends. Germline loops: CDR1 MNHEY, CDR2 SVGEGT. CDR3 amino acids: CASSYYSGTDTQYF. In DNA form, the CDR3 reads TGTGCCAGCAGTTACTACTCGGGCACAGATACGCAGTATTTT.

This chain connects TRBV28 to TRBJ1-6; TRBD1 aligns across 8 bases. The V gene end was trimmed by 4 bases and the J gene end by 6 bases; junction bases not matched to a gene: 5. From germline, CDR1 is MDHEN and CDR2 SYDVKM. CDR3 length: 15 residues. The CDR3 DNA is TGTGCCAGCAGTTCTACAGGGGGTGGTAATTCACCCCTCCACTTT. It is translated as CASSSTGGGNSPLHF.

J is TRBJ2-1 and V is TRBV3-1 (or the pseudogene TRBV3-2); tentatively, D is TRBD2 (5 bases). The CDR3 spans 13 residues. Germline loops: CDR1 LGHDT, CDR2 YNNKEL (reference sequence). The ends were cut back, 1 base at V and 7 bases at J, with 8 bases in the middle. The chain's CDR3 is CASSQVTRNEQFF. CDR3 in DNA: TGTGCCAGCAGCCAAGTCACTAGAAATGAGCAGTTCTTC.

The chain has TRBV28 and TRBJ2-7; possible D gene TRBD2, 7 bases. The CDR3 length is 16 residues. Deletions cut 3 bases from V and 5 bases from J, with 20 bases between. CDR1 MDHEN and CDR2 SYDVKM come from the germline V gene. CDR3 in DNA: TGTGCCAGCAGTTTGGGGCTAGTGGGGGGGCGAAACGAGCAGTACTTC. This translates into CASSLGLVGGRNEQYF.

As concerns this clone: Other DNA sequences of this sample code for an identical CDR3. The chain combines TRBV20-1 with TRBJ1-2; TRBD1 aligns across 7 bases. The CDR3 runs to 11 residues. V shed 6 bases, J shed 6 bases, and the junction held 4 bases outside the gene matches. Germline V gives CDR1 DFQATT, CDR2 SNEGSKA (reference sequence). The DNA for the CDR3 is TGCAGTGCGCGGGACAGAGATGGCTACACCTTC. Encoded protein: CSARDRDGYTF.

The chain recombines TRBV7-2 with TRBJ2-7, with D possibly TRBD2 on 7 matching bases. Trimming took 2 bases from V and 0 from J, leaving 20 bases between them. The CDR3 length is 18 residues. Germline CDR1 and CDR2: SGHTA and FQGNSA. The chain's CDR3 is CASSLRAGADRSSYEQYF. In DNA, the CDR3 is TGTGCCAGCAGCTTAAGGGCGGGGGCTGACCGGAGCTCCTACGAGCAGTACTTC.

The genes are TRBV3-1 (or the pseudogene TRBV3-2) and TRBJ1-2; D unresolved. V dropped 1 base and J dropped 2 bases, with 5 bases sitting between them. CDR3 size: 13 residues. Germline V gene sequence: CDR1 LGHDT, CDR2 YNNKEL (reference sequence). CDR3 sequence: CASSQGSNYGYTF. In DNA form, the CDR3 reads TGTGCCAGCAGCCAAGGTTCGAACTATGGCTACACCTTC.

V is TRBV6-5 and J is TRBJ1-1; a possible D gene is TRBD1 (5 bases). This CDR3 has 14 residues. Trimming left V 2 bases short and J 1 base short, with 8 bases between. The germline CDR1 and CDR2 sequences are MNHEY and SVGAGI. This CDR3 is CASSYLDRNTEAFF. In DNA, the CDR3 is TGTGCCAGCAGTTACCTAGACAGGAACACTGAAGCTTTCTTT.

Turning to this clone: The same CDR3 is also encoded by other DNA sequences in this sample. The chain has TRBV7-9 and TRBJ1-2, with a possible D match to TRBD1 (6 bases). The CDR3 extends over 14 amino acids. V gave up 1 base and J gave up 2 bases, with 8 bases separating them. Germline V gives CDR1 SEHNR, CDR2 FQNEAQ (reference sequence). In DNA, the CDR3 is TGTGCCAGCAGCTTAGGAACAGGGAACTATGGCTACACCTTC. Translation gives CASSLGTGNYGYTF.

This sequence joins TRBV7-3 and TRBJ2-2; weak D call: TRBD1 (5 bases). Trimming pared 6 bases from V and 6 bases from J, leaving 11 bases between. The CDR3 runs 13 residues. CDR1 is SGHTA, CDR2 FQGTGA, per germline. Here the CDR3 DNA reads TGTGCCAGCAGTCGACAGTCTCCCGGGGAGCTGTTTTTT. Encoded protein: CASSRQSPGELFF.